These T cell receptor beta chains were read from a single sample in a study of T cell responses to AZD1222 COVID-19 vaccine. Assay: immunoSEQ multiplex PCR; the TCRdb copy retains only in-frame clones and omits some. This table has about 160,000 clones, 91% appearing once. The sequenced sample was peripheral blood, obtained on day 0 of AZD1222 vaccination. These receptors were obtained from an adult in good health. Both conserved end residues are part of each CDR3. A D gene is named only where the DNA matches it firmly. The size field is filled for only some rows; it gives once, few, many or a size class.

clone_size: .
d_call: .
v_call: TRBV7-2
j_call: TRBJ2-1
cdr3_length: 12
cdr3_aa: CASSFRSNEQFF
cdr3_nt: TGTGCCAGCAGCTTTAGGAGCAATGAGCAGTTCTTC

clone_size: once
d_call: .
v_call: TRBV11-2
j_call: TRBJ1-4
cdr3_length: 15
cdr3_aa: CASSIFGGRAEKLFF
cdr3_nt: TGTGCCAGCAGCATATTCGGGGGGCGCGCTGAAAAACTGTTTTTT

clone_size: .
d_call: TRBD2
v_call: TRBV9
j_call: TRBJ2-1
cdr3_length: 15
cdr3_aa: CASSAREDSYNEQFF
cdr3_nt: TGTGCCAGCAGCGCGCGGGAGGACTCCTACAATGAGCAGTTCTTC

clone_size: once
d_call: TRBD1
v_call: TRBV28
j_call: TRBJ1-2
cdr3_length: 14
cdr3_aa: CASRPQGTVYGYTF
cdr3_nt: TGTGCCAGCAGGCCGCAAGGGACAGTATATGGCTACACCTTC

clone_size: .
d_call: .
v_call: TRBV28
j_call: TRBJ2-7
cdr3_length: 13
cdr3_aa: CASSPVQRRWQYF
cdr3_nt: TGTGCCAGCAGCCCAGTTCAGAGGAGGTGGCAGTACTTC

clone_size: .
d_call: .
v_call: TRBV18
j_call: TRBJ1-2
cdr3_length: 16
cdr3_aa: CASSPRVRDLGYGYTF
cdr3_nt: TGTGCCAGCTCACCACGAGTAAGGGACCTCGGCTATGGCTACACCTTC

clone_size: .
d_call: .
v_call: TRBV7-6
j_call: TRBJ1-4
cdr3_length: 11
cdr3_aa: CASSPGEKLFF
cdr3_nt: TGTGCCAGCAGCCCGGGGGAAAAACTGTTTTTT

clone_size: .
d_call: .
v_call: TRBV7-2
j_call: TRBJ2-7
cdr3_length: 14
cdr3_aa: CASSLERVSYEQYF
cdr3_nt: TGTGCCAGCAGCTTAGAAAGGGTCTCCTACGAGCAGTACTTC

clone_size: .
d_call: TRBD1
v_call: TRBV2
j_call: TRBJ2-2
cdr3_length: 14
cdr3_aa: CASIIDRDTGELFF
cdr3_nt: TGTGCCAGCATTATAGACAGGGACACCGGGGAGCTGTTTTTT

clone_size: few
d_call: .
v_call: TRBV6-2/TRBV6-3
j_call: TRBJ1-6
cdr3_length: 16
cdr3_aa: CASSPRAGASNSPLHF
cdr3_nt: TGTGCCAGCAGCCCAAGGGCGGGGGCGAGTAATTCACCCCTCCACTTT

clone_size: .
d_call: .
v_call: TRBV11-2
j_call: TRBJ1-1
cdr3_length: 14
cdr3_aa: CASSFSGAYTEAFF
cdr3_nt: TGTGCCAGCAGCTTCTCGGGGGCTTACACTGAAGCTTTCTTT

clone_size: .
d_call: .
v_call: TRBV6-2/TRBV6-3
j_call: TRBJ1-6
cdr3_length: 16
cdr3_aa: CASSYSARGKVSPLHF
cdr3_nt: TGTGCCAGCAGTTACTCGGCGAGGGGAAAGGTTTCACCCCTCCACTTT

clone_size: .
d_call: TRBD2
v_call: TRBV6-4
j_call: TRBJ2-1
cdr3_length: 19
cdr3_aa: CASSDGASGSGVGYNEQFF
cdr3_nt: TGTGCCAGCAGTGACGGGGCTAGCGGGAGCGGAGTGGGATACAATGAGCAGTTCTTC

clone_size: few
d_call: TRBD2
v_call: TRBV24-1
j_call: TRBJ2-3
cdr3_length: 18
cdr3_aa: CATSDGRRVSGGADTQYF
cdr3_nt: TGTGCCACCAGTGATGGACGCAGGGTGAGCGGGGGAGCAGATACGCAGTATTTT

clone_size: .
d_call: TRBD2
v_call: TRBV3-1/TRBV3-2
j_call: TRBJ2-3
cdr3_length: 17
cdr3_aa: CASSQATREGPGDTQYF
cdr3_nt: TGTGCCAGCAGCCAAGCTACGCGGGAGGGCCCGGGCGATACGCAGTATTTT

clone_size: .
d_call: .
v_call: TRBV27
j_call: TRBJ1-2
cdr3_length: 15
cdr3_aa: CASSGDTGFSYGYTF
cdr3_nt: TGTGCCAGCAGTGGAGACACAGGGTTCAGCTATGGCTACACCTTC

clone_size: .
d_call: TRBD2
v_call: TRBV7-2
j_call: TRBJ2-4
cdr3_length: 15
cdr3_aa: CASSSGTRVRHIQYF
cdr3_nt: TGTGCCAGCAGCTCCGGGACTAGAGTTCGTCACATTCAGTACTTC

clone_size: .
d_call: TRBD1
v_call: TRBV27
j_call: TRBJ2-3
cdr3_length: 15
cdr3_aa: CASRDRGRETDTQYF
cdr3_nt: TGTGCCAGCAGGGACAGGGGGCGAGAAACAGATACGCAGTATTTT

clone_size: .
d_call: TRBD2
v_call: TRBV19
j_call: TRBJ2-1
cdr3_length: 17
cdr3_aa: CASTRTSGNTPYNEQFF
cdr3_nt: TGTGCCAGTACCAGGACTAGCGGGAATACCCCTTACAATGAGCAGTTCTTC

clone_size: .
d_call: .
v_call: TRBV4-1
j_call: TRBJ1-5
cdr3_length: 14
cdr3_aa: CASSQVLVLQPQHF
cdr3_nt: TGCGCCAGCAGCCAAGTTTTGGTCCTTCAGCCCCAGCATTTT

clone_size: once
d_call: .
v_call: TRBV7-9
j_call: TRBJ2-2
cdr3_length: 15
cdr3_aa: CASSLARQDTGELFF
cdr3_nt: TGTGCCAGCAGCTTAGCAAGGCAGGACACCGGGGAGCTGTTTTTT

clone_size: .
d_call: TRBD2
v_call: TRBV11-2
j_call: TRBJ2-7
cdr3_length: 15
cdr3_aa: CASSFSGRNTYEQYF
cdr3_nt: TGTGCCAGCAGTTTCAGCGGGAGGAATACCTACGAGCAGTACTTC

clone_size: .
d_call: TRBD2
v_call: TRBV7-2
j_call: TRBJ2-1
cdr3_length: 15
cdr3_aa: CASRLTGTSVHEQFF
cdr3_nt: TGTGCCAGCAGACTTACCGGGACTAGCGTCCATGAGCAGTTCTTC

clone_size: .
d_call: .
v_call: TRBV28
j_call: TRBJ2-5
cdr3_length: 15
cdr3_aa: CASSPPGGAGETQYF
cdr3_nt: TGTGCCAGCAGCCCCCCTGGGGGGGCGGGGGAGACCCAGTACTTC

clone_size: once
d_call: .
v_call: TRBV7-9
j_call: TRBJ2-2
cdr3_length: 15
cdr3_aa: CASSVHLTNTGELFF
cdr3_nt: TGTGCCAGCAGCGTACATTTAACGAACACCGGGGAGCTGTTTTTT

clone_size: .
d_call: .
v_call: TRBV9
j_call: TRBJ1-1
cdr3_length: 13
cdr3_aa: CASSALLQTEAFF
cdr3_nt: TGTGCCAGCAGCGCCTTGTTGCAGACTGAAGCTTTCTTT

clone_size: once
d_call: .
v_call: TRBV27
j_call: TRBJ1-6
cdr3_length: 17
cdr3_aa: CASRGLQGGSYDSPLHF
cdr3_nt: TGTGCCAGCAGGGGGCTCCAGGGAGGGAGCTATGATTCACCCCTCCACTTT

clone_size: few
d_call: TRBD1
v_call: TRBV29-1
j_call: TRBJ1-2
cdr3_length: 13
cdr3_aa: CSVGTGANYGYTF
cdr3_nt: TGCAGCGTCGGGACAGGAGCTAACTATGGCTACACCTTC

clone_size: .
d_call: .
v_call: TRBV10-2
j_call: TRBJ2-4
cdr3_length: 11
cdr3_aa: CASSEFNIQYF
cdr3_nt: TGCGCCAGCAGTGAGTTTAACATTCAGTACTTC

clone_size: .
d_call: TRBD2
v_call: TRBV27
j_call: TRBJ2-1
cdr3_length: 17
cdr3_aa: CASSSGLVLYLDNEQFF
cdr3_nt: TGTGCCAGCAGTTCTGGACTAGTTCTTTATCTGGACAATGAGCAGTTCTTC

clone_size: .
d_call: TRBD1
v_call: TRBV7-9
j_call: TRBJ2-7
cdr3_length: 15
cdr3_aa: CASRNMGQGTYEQYF
cdr3_nt: TGTGCCAGCAGAAACATGGGACAGGGGACCTACGAGCAGTACTTC

clone_size: .
d_call: .
v_call: TRBV18
j_call: TRBJ2-2
cdr3_length: 14
cdr3_aa: CASSQGIGTGELFF
cdr3_nt: TGTGCCAGCTCACAGGGTATTGGCACCGGGGAGCTGTTTTTT

clone_size: .
d_call: .
v_call: TRBV12-3/TRBV12-4
j_call: TRBJ2-2
cdr3_length: 13
cdr3_aa: CASSFLGVGELFF
cdr3_nt: TGTGCCAGCAGTTTCTTGGGGGTCGGGGAGCTGTTTTTT

clone_size: .
d_call: TRBD1
v_call: TRBV15
j_call: TRBJ2-2
cdr3_length: 14
cdr3_aa: CATAGTGAAGELFF
cdr3_nt: TGTGCCACCGCGGGGACAGGGGCGGCCGGGGAGCTGTTTTTT

clone_size: .
d_call: .
v_call: TRBV24-1
j_call: TRBJ1-2
cdr3_length: 13
cdr3_aa: CATSDLEGEGYTF
cdr3_nt: TGTGCCACCAGTGATTTAGAAGGGGAAGGCTACACCTTC

clone_size: .
d_call: .
v_call: TRBV11-3
j_call: TRBJ2-3
cdr3_length: 14
cdr3_aa: CASMRRGSTDTQYF
cdr3_nt: TGTGCCAGCATGCGACGGGGTAGCACAGATACGCAGTATTTT

clone_size: .
d_call: .
v_call: TRBV14
j_call: TRBJ1-3
cdr3_length: 16
cdr3_aa: CASSQRLGHAGNTIYF
cdr3_nt: TGTGCCAGCAGCCAACGCCTTGGTCATGCTGGAAACACCATATATTTT

clone_size: .
d_call: TRBD1
v_call: TRBV29-1
j_call: TRBJ1-2
cdr3_length: 11
cdr3_aa: CSVLTGGGYTF
cdr3_nt: TGCAGCGTTCTGACAGGGGGTGGCTACACCTTC

clone_size: .
d_call: TRBD2
v_call: TRBV3-1/TRBV3-2
j_call: TRBJ2-1
cdr3_length: 16
cdr3_aa: CASSHRMTSGKNEQFF
cdr3_nt: TGTGCCAGCAGCCATCGTATGACTAGCGGTAAGAATGAGCAGTTCTTC

clone_size: .
d_call: TRBD1
v_call: TRBV9
j_call: TRBJ2-1
cdr3_length: 15
cdr3_aa: CASSERDRSLNEQFF
cdr3_nt: TGTGCCAGCAGCGAACGGGACAGGTCGCTCAATGAGCAGTTCTTC

clone_size: .
d_call: .
v_call: TRBV9
j_call: TRBJ2-1
cdr3_length: 15
cdr3_aa: CASSPTSQAYNEQFF
cdr3_nt: TGTGCCAGCAGCCCCACATCCCAAGCCTACAATGAGCAGTTCTTC

clone_size: .
d_call: TRBD1
v_call: TRBV19
j_call: TRBJ1-5
cdr3_length: 16
cdr3_aa: CASSTRTGDSNQPQHF
cdr3_nt: TGTGCCAGTAGTACTCGGACAGGGGATAGCAATCAGCCCCAGCATTTT

clone_size: .
d_call: .
v_call: TRBV3-1/TRBV3-2
j_call: TRBJ1-1
cdr3_length: 13
cdr3_aa: CASSQATGTEAFF
cdr3_nt: TGTGCCAGCAGCCAAGCCACAGGGACTGAAGCTTTCTTT

clone_size: .
d_call: .
v_call: TRBV6-5
j_call: TRBJ1-2
cdr3_length: 15
cdr3_aa: CASTTHTGPEARRDF
cdr3_nt: TGTGCCAGCACTACCCACACAGGGCCCGAGGCTCGAAGAGACTTC

clone_size: .
d_call: TRBD1
v_call: TRBV24-1
j_call: TRBJ1-1
cdr3_length: 18
cdr3_aa: CATSDFLPTGDMNTEAFF
cdr3_nt: TGTGCCACCAGTGATTTCCTCCCGACAGGGGATATGAACACTGAAGCTTTCTTT

clone_size: .
d_call: TRBD2
v_call: TRBV6-4
j_call: TRBJ2-1
cdr3_length: 16
cdr3_aa: CASSDSGLADYNEQFF
cdr3_nt: TGTGCCAGCAGTGACTCCGGACTAGCGGACTACAATGAGCAGTTCTTC

clone_size: .
d_call: .
v_call: TRBV4-2
j_call: TRBJ2-3
cdr3_length: 15
cdr3_aa: CASSQETRGPDTQYF
cdr3_nt: TGTGCCAGCAGCCAAGAAACCCGAGGTCCAGATACGCAGTATTTT

clone_size: once
d_call: TRBD2
v_call: TRBV30
j_call: TRBJ2-7
cdr3_length: 12
cdr3_aa: CAWMLAGGEQYF
cdr3_nt: TGTGCCTGGATGCTAGCGGGGGGCGAGCAGTACTTC

clone_size: .
d_call: .
v_call: TRBV7-2
j_call: TRBJ2-1
cdr3_length: 15
cdr3_aa: CASSPRSASYNEQFF
cdr3_nt: TGTGCCAGCAGCCCCCGGTCCGCTTCCTACAATGAGCAGTTCTTC